The 7 T cell receptor beta chains reported below all come from one sample, sequenced in a study of OX40 agonist ivuxolimab in advanced cancers. Here immunoSEQ multiplex PCR was the method, and the copy in TCRdb shows in-frame clones only, minus some. Here the sample spans around 64,000 clones, about 80% being singletons. The specimen was CD4+ or CD8+ T cells sorted from blood, collected in a trial of the OX40 agonist ivuxolimab. Source of these receptors: an adult with an advanced solid tumor such as melanoma, head and neck, liver or kidney cancer.

The chain employs TRBV9 and TRBJ1-6; 7 nucleotides line up with TRBD1. This CDR3 has 16 residues. Per germline, CDR1 SGDLS and CDR2 YYNGEE. With 0 bases clipped from V and 7 bases from J, the junction kept 7 bases outside the gene matches. The CDR3 here is CASSVDPGQINSPLHF. The DNA for the CDR3 is TGTGCCAGCAGCGTAGATCCGGGACAGATCAATTCACCCCTCCACTTT.

CDR3: CASSWGGTGLNTGELFF. The CDR3 coding sequence is TGCGCCAGCAGCTGGGGAGGGACAGGACTTAACACCGGGGAGCTGTTTTTT. This chain joins TRBV5-1 and TRBJ2-2, with D tentatively TRBD1 (8 bases). Trimming stripped 3 bases from V and 2 bases from J, with 17 bases between. Germline values: CDR1 SGHRS, CDR2 YFSETQ. This CDR3 is 17 amino acids long.

The chain links TRBV7-2 to TRBJ2-5; unclear D gene. Trimming took 1 base from V and 4 from J, leaving 4 bases between them. The CDR3 runs to 12 residues. Germline values: CDR1 SGHTA, CDR2 FQGNSA. CDR3 in DNA: TGTGCCAGCAGCTTAGAGGTAGAGACCCAGTACTTC. Protein product: CASSLEVETQYF.

This clone was seen a single time. This rearrangement joins TRBV11-2 to TRBJ2-2; tentative D call: TRBD2 (5 bases). The V end lost 5 bases, the J end lost 10 bases, and 8 bases lay between the germline ends. Germline V gives CDR1 SGHAT, CDR2 FQNNGV. CDR3 length equals 11 residues. CDR3 DNA: TGTGCCAGCAGCAGGGAGTTGGAGCTGTTTTTT. This gives the protein CASSRELELFF. The full variable domain, rest sourced from reference TRBV11-2 and TRBJ2-2, is EAGVAQSPRYKIIEKRQSVAFWCNPISGHATLYWYQQILGQGPKLLIQFQNNGVVDDSQLPKDRFSAERLKGVDSTLKIQPAKLEDSAVYLCASSRELELFFGEGSRLTVL.

This chain links TRBV19 with TRBJ1-1, with D unclear. Germline-derived CDR1 and CDR2 are LNHDA and SQIVND (reference sequence). This CDR3 spans 13 amino acids. V was trimmed by 3 bases and J by 2 bases, leaving 7 bases between them. The DNA for the CDR3 is TGTGCCAGTAGTATGATCCCCAACACTGAAGCTTTCTTT. It codes for CASSMIPNTEAFF.

This chain links TRBV7-2 with TRBJ1-6; D may be TRBD1 (5 bases). This CDR3 comprises 16 residues. Germline CDR1 reads SGHTA; CDR2 reads FQGNSA. V was shortened by 2 bases and J by 6 bases, with 14 bases between the two germline ends. CDR3 residues: CASSLSPGTANSPLHF. Written as DNA, the CDR3 is TGTGCCAGCAGCTTATCTCCCGGGACGGCTAATTCACCCCTCCACTTT. Full variable domain (outside the CDR3, taken from reference TRBV7-2 and TRBJ1-6): GAGVSQSPSNKVTEKGKDVELRCDPISGHTALYWYRQSLGQGLEFLIYFQGNSAPDKSGLPSDRFSAERTGGSVSTLTIQRTQQEDSAVYLCASSLSPGTANSPLHFGNGTRLTVT.

The CDR3 DNA reads as TGCAGCGTTTTTGGGACAGGGTTATTTGGCTACACCTTC. Translated: CSVFGTGLFGYTF. This chain uses TRBV29-1 with TRBJ1-2; 9 nucleotides align to TRBD1. Looked up from germline, CDR1 is SQVTM and CDR2 is ANQGSEA. Trimming took 5 bases from V and 7 from J; bases not matched to a gene: 8. This CDR3 has 13 residues.